This entry lists 9 T cell receptor beta chains sequenced from one sample in a study of T-cell reconstitution after alpha-beta-depleted transplantation in children. The library targeted TCRbeta and was prepared with unique molecular identifiers. One entry per CDR3 protein, called by TCRdb with MiXCR from the PCR reads. The table records more than 500,000 distinct CDR3 sequences, approximately 10% of them present only once. This specimen was PBMCs, mostly from graft donor cells, taken 180 days after TCRalphabeta/CD19-depleted stem cell transplant. All receptors derive from a female patient aged 2-9 years who had a stem cell transplant for aplastic anemia, so the T cells may come from the graft donor.

V is TRBV12-3 or TRBV12-4 and J is TRBJ1-2; the match to TRBD1 covers 9 bases. With V trimmed by 3 bases and J by 3 bases, 11 bases remained unmatched. This CDR3 region has 17 residues. The CDR3 region is CASSFNGRGQGDYGYTF. In nucleotides, the CDR3 is TGTGCCAGCAGTTTTAACGGGCGGGGACAGGGTGACTATGGCTACACCTTC.

This clonotype has ten or more counts. The genes are TRBV28 and TRBJ2-7; D unclear. The CDR3 runs to 12 residues. Germline V gene data show CDR1 as MDHEN and CDR2 as SYDVKM. V was trimmed by 5 bases and J by 1 base, leaving 6 bases between them. CDR3 sequence reads: CASSPVSYEQYF. CDR3 DNA: TGTGCCAGCAGTCCCGTGTCCTACGAGCAGTACTTC.

This clonotype was observed at least ten times. The chain uses TRBV20-1 and TRBJ1-1; D might be TRBD1 (5 bases). Trimming cost V 1 base and J 5 bases, with 8 bases left between them. The CDR3 consists of 12 residues. CDR1 and CDR2 from the germline V gene are DFQATT and SNEGSKA (reference sequence). The CDR3 nucleotides read TGCAGTGCTAGAGCGGGGGGTACTGAAGCTTTCTTT. Translated, it gives CSARAGGTEAFF.

This clonotype came up many times. The rearrangement uses TRBV29-1 and TRBJ2-3; unclear D gene. CDR1 and CDR2 from the germline V gene are SQVTM and ANQGSEA. The CDR3 is 11 residues long. Trimming pared 7 bases from V and 5 bases from J, leaving 10 bases between. CDR3 protein: CSGIHIDTQYF. The DNA for the CDR3 is TGCAGCGGTATCCACATAGATACGCAGTATTTT.

J is TRBJ2-7 and V is TRBV3-1; the D call may be TRBD1 or TRBD2 (5 bases each). CDR3 size: 14 residues. The germline V gene has CDR1 LGHDT and CDR2 YNNKEL (reference sequence). V lost 3 bases, J lost 4 bases, and 13 bases lay in between. This CDR3 is CASSHGTAIYEQYF. As DNA, the CDR3 is TGTGCCAGCAGCCACGGGACCGCGATATACGAGCAGTACTTC.

This clonotype turned up a few times. The V call is TRBV15, the J call TRBJ2-3, with D hard to call. Trimming shortened V by 4 bases and J by 0 bases, and 5 bases separated the two germline ends. The V gene's germline CDR1 is LNHNV and CDR2 YYDKDF (reference sequence). CDR3 length: 13 amino acids. CDR3 coding DNA: TGTGCCACCAGCATTATTAGCACAGATACGCAGTATTTT. Protein sequence: CATSIISTDTQYF.

This clonotype was detected ten times or more. This sequence joins TRBV12-3 or TRBV12-4 and TRBJ2-5; 10 bases line up with TRBD2. V lost 1 base, J lost 5 bases, and 7 bases stayed unmatched. The CDR3 is made up of 16 amino acids. In nucleotides, the CDR3 is TGTGCCAGCAGTTTAGTTGGCACTAGCGGGAAGGAGACCCAGTACTTC. This gives the protein CASSLVGTSGKETQYF.

The CDR3 protein is CASSPSVRGVWYEQYV. For the CDR3, the DNA is TGTGCCAGCAGCCCATCCGTCAGGGGGGTTTGGTACGAGCAGTACGTC. The chain uses TRBV7-8 and TRBJ2-7; the D gene is possibly TRBD1 (7 bases). Germline CDR1 SGHVS, CDR2 FQNEAQ. V lost 5 bases, J lost 4 bases, and 21 bases lay in between. The CDR3 extends over 16 amino acids.

The chain recombines TRBV12-3 or TRBV12-4 with TRBJ2-7, with D possibly matching TRBD2 (5 bases). V was cut by 3 bases and J by 5 bases, with 11 bases left in between. The CDR3 covers 13 residues. CDR3 nucleotides: TGTGCCAGCAGTTTCCGGGGATTCCACGAGCAGTACGTC. This codes for CASSFRGFHEQYV.